The 17 T cell receptor beta chains given below trace back to one sample, sequenced in a study of spatial heterogeneity in lung cancer. TCRdb itself ran the 5' RACE reads through MiXCR, one entry per CDR3 protein. The sample lists around 25,000 distinct CDR3 sequences, 10% to 15% occurring once. As to time point: sample taken at primary tumor resection. Unsorted whole RNA samples from tumor, nontumor lung or frozen PBMC were sequenced. The input for sequencing was PBMCs, taken at surgery. These receptor sequences come from a female donor with early-stage non-small cell lung cancer.

The V gene is TRBV10-3, the J gene TRBJ2-7, with no clear D. V dropped 6 bases and J dropped 4 bases, with 7 bases sitting between them. CDR3 length: 11 amino acids. The germline V gene has CDR1 ENHRY and CDR2 SYGVKD. The CDR3 DNA reads TGTGCCATCAGCCAAGAGTACGAGCAGTACTTC. Translation gives CAISQEYEQYF.

This clonotype was recorded many times. The rearrangement uses TRBV6-5 and TRBJ2-5, with 10 bases matching TRBD1. This CDR3 is built from 15 residues. Losses at the gene ends were 3 bases for V and 5 bases for J; bases not matched to a gene: 6. The germline gives CDR1 MNHEY, CDR2 SVGAGI. CDR3 protein: CASSYGTGVVETQYF. CDR3 coding DNA: TGTGCCAGCAGTTATGGGACAGGGGTGGTGGAGACCCAGTACTTC.

Of note for this clonotype: A much larger clone lies a single base off, so this may be a read error. Given the absence of the conserved phenylalanine or tryptophan at the CDR3 end, a read error is likely. The chain recombines TRBV9 with TRBJ1-1; no reliable D call. The CDR3 spans 14 residues. The ends were cut back, 3 bases at V and 1 base at J, with 10 bases in the middle. Germline V lookup: CDR1 SGDLS, CDR2 YYNGEE. CDR3 nucleotides: TGTGCCAGCAGCGCACAGTTCGCGAACACTGAAGCTTTCTAT. Encoded protein: CASSAQFANTEAFY.

The rearrangement uses TRBV7-2 and TRBJ2-4; D ambiguous. Germline V gives CDR1 SGHTA, CDR2 FQGNSA. The CDR3 has 14 residues. The V and J ends lost 4 bases and 7 bases respectively, with 14 bases between them. The CDR3 sequence is CASSSPSSLNIQYF. CDR3 bases: TGTGCCAGCAGCTCCCCCTCCTCCTTGAACATTCAGTACTTC.

This clonotype was seen many times. V usage is TRBV20-1 and J usage is TRBJ2-6, with D unresolved. This CDR3 spans 15 amino acids. V lost 0 bases, J lost 4 bases, and 10 bases lay in between. Germline V CDR1 and CDR2: DFQATT, SNEGSKA (reference sequence). The CDR3 spells CSARDVLAGANVLTF. In DNA form, the CDR3 reads TGCAGTGCTAGAGACGTATTAGCAGGGGCCAACGTCCTGACTTTC.

Many counts were recorded for this clonotype. The junction does not match germline at one end; this may be a read error. The chain is built from TRBV14 and TRBJ2-3; 8 bases fit TRBD2. Germline loops: CDR1 SGHDN, CDR2 FVKESK. The CDR3 runs 18 residues. The CDR3 region is CVSSQDIGAGARIDTQYF. The CDR3 DNA reads TGTGTCAGCAGCCAAGACATCGGAGCGGGGGCGAGGATAGATACGCAGTATTTT.

In this sample, this clonotype turned up many times. The chain employs TRBV6-1 and TRBJ2-2; D might be TRBD1 or TRBD2, each matching 6 bases. The germline V gene has CDR1 MNHNS and CDR2 SASEGT. With 6 bases removed from V and 5 bases from J, the gap between germline ends came to 19 bases. CDR3 length: 16 amino acids. Here the CDR3 reads CASRKGGSRGTGELFF. The CDR3 region has the DNA TGTGCCAGCAGAAAAGGGGGGAGTCGAGGGACCGGGGAGCTGTTTTTT.

This clonotype was found a few times. The genes are TRBV7-9 and TRBJ2-1, with 8 bases aligning to TRBD2. Germline assignment: CDR1 SEHNR and CDR2 FQNEAQ (reference sequence). This CDR3 comprises 14 residues. V lost 8 bases, J lost 4 bases, and 7 bases stayed unmatched. In nucleotides, the CDR3 is TGTGCCAGCTTTCGGGAGGGACCTTACAATGAGCAGTTCTTC. This translates into CASFREGPYNEQFF.

This clonotype was recorded many times. The chain has TRBV27 and TRBJ2-1; D call uncertain. The CDR3 spans 14 residues. The V end was cut by 2 bases, the J end by 2 bases, with 7 bases between. In germline, CDR1 is MNHEY, CDR2 SMNVEV (reference sequence). CDR3 region: CASSLGQTYNEQFF. The CDR3 nucleotides are TGTGCCAGCAGTTTAGGGCAGACCTACAATGAGCAGTTCTTC.

As for this clonotype: One base away lies a much larger clone, so this may be a sequencing read error. V gene TRBV19 combines with J gene TRBJ2-2, with D tentatively TRBD1 (6 bases). Trimming removed 9 bases at V and 6 bases at J, with 20 bases between. This CDR3 spans 15 amino acids. Germline V gene sequence: CDR1 LNHDA, CDR2 SQIVND (reference sequence). As DNA, the CDR3 is TGTGCCAGAACCCGACAGGACCTAACCGCCGGGGAGCTGTTTTTT. This gives the protein CARTRQDLTAGELFF. Based on the CDR3 plus reference TRBV19 and TRBJ2-2, the full variable domain is DGGITQSPKYLFRKEGQNVTLSCEQNLNHDAMYWYRQDPGQGLRLIYYSQIVNDFQKGDIAEGYSVSREKKESFPLTVTSAQKNPTAFYLCARTRQDLTAGELFFGEGSRLTVL.

In its sample, this clonotype was seen many times. This chain connects TRBV7-9 to TRBJ2-3, with D unclear. Germline V gives CDR1 SEHNR, CDR2 FQNEAQ (reference sequence). Deletions cut 1 base from V and 7 bases from J, with 0 bases between. The CDR3 totals 10 residues. The CDR3 DNA reads TGTGCCAGCAGCTTAGATACGCAGTATTTT. It codes for CASSLDTQYF.

At least ten counts were recorded for this clonotype. The chain has TRBV7-8 and TRBJ2-2, with 10 bases lining up with TRBD2. Germline CDR1 SGHVS, CDR2 FQNEAQ. CDR3 length: 20 residues. J gave up 0 bases and V 0 bases, and 10 bases lay outside the gene matches. CDR3 loop: CASSLARSVSGGTNTGELFF. CDR3 sequence (DNA): TGTGCCAGCAGCTTAGCCCGGTCTGTTAGCGGGGGGACGAACACCGGGGAGCTGTTTTTT.

This clonotype was recorded many times. The chain carries TRBV6-2 or TRBV6-3 and TRBJ1-4; D is unresolved. The CDR3 covers 13 residues. Trimming took 6 bases from V and 0 from J, leaving 5 bases between them. Germline assignment: CDR1 MNHEY and CDR2 SVGEGT. CDR3 DNA sequence: TGTGCCAGCAGGGGGTCAACTAATGAAAAACTGTTTTTT. Its protein product is CASRGSTNEKLFF.

This clonotype was detected ten times or more. The chain links TRBV7-9 to TRBJ1-2; the D is unclear. Germline lookup yields CDR1 SEHNR and CDR2 FQNEAQ (reference sequence). Trimming took off 1 base at V and 4 bases at J, with 10 bases between the two ends. This CDR3 spans 14 amino acids. In DNA, the CDR3 is TGTGCCAGCAGCTTAGATGATCCCTCCTATGGCTACACCTTC. Translated: CASSLDDPSYGYTF. Using reference TRBV7-9 and TRBJ1-2 for the parts outside the CDR3, the full variable domain is DTGVSQNPRHKITKRGQNVTFRCDPISEHNRLYWYRQTLGQGPEFLTYFQNEAQLEKSRLLSDRFSAERPKGSFSTLEIQRTEQGDSAMYLCASSLDDPSYGYTFGSGTRLTVV.

This clonotype was counted ten times or more. The chain employs TRBV5-8 and TRBJ2-5, with 12 positions matching TRBD1. Germline CDR1 SGHTS, CDR2 YDEGEE. CDR3 length: 16 residues. V lost 0 bases and J lost 4; bases outside the gene matches: 4. The CDR3 sequence: CASSLAGTGGRETQYF. The CDR3 DNA reads as TGTGCCAGCAGCTTGGCCGGGACAGGGGGCCGAGAGACCCAGTACTTC. The full variable domain, in which reference TRBV5-8 and TRBJ2-5 provide the parts outside the CDR3, is EAGVTQSPTHLIKTRGQQATLRCSPISGHTSVYWYQQALGLGLQFLLWYDEGEERNRGNFPPRFSGRQFPNYSSELNVNALELEDSALYLCASSLAGTGGRETQYFGPGTRLLVL.

This clonotype was found a few times. The V gene is TRBV7-9, the J gene TRBJ1-1; 7 nucleotides line up with TRBD1. CDR1 and CDR2 (germline): SEHNR, FQNEAQ (reference sequence). The CDR3 has 16 residues. V shed 10 bases, J shed 1 base, and the junction held 15 bases outside the gene matches. The CDR3 here is CATQTGTDRPNTEAFF. CDR3 sequence (DNA): TGTGCCACCCAGACCGGGACAGACCGTCCGAACACTGAAGCTTTCTTT.

This clonotype was observed a handful of times. V usage is TRBV7-6 and J usage is TRBJ1-1; 7 nucleotides agree with TRBD1. Germline trimming cut 4 bases from V and 5 bases from J; bases unmatched to any gene: 4. CDR3 size: 13 residues. Germline-derived CDR1 and CDR2 are SGHVS and FNYEAQ. In DNA, the CDR3 is TGTGCCAGCAGCTCAACAGGGGCGACTGAAGCTTTCTTT. The encoded protein is CASSSTGATEAFF. Based on the CDR3 plus reference TRBV7-6 and TRBJ1-1, the full variable domain is GAGVSQSPRYKVTKRGQDVALRCDPISGHVSLYWYRQALGQGPEFLTYFNYEAQQDKSGLPNDRFSAERPEGSISTLTIQRTEQRDSAMYRCASSSTGATEAFFGQGTRLTVV.